This T cell receptor beta chain was identified during a study of blood T cell repertoires in COVID-19. Study-level background: There were acute and convalescent COVID-19 samples, and they came from the United States, Italy and Spain. From T cells, B-cell-depleted T cells, or PBMCs came the material, which was cDNA or gDNA.

The CDR3 runs to 17 residues. Per germline, CDR1 SGHRS and CDR2 YFSETQ. V was pared by 3 bases and J by 8 bases, with 11 bases of the junction left unmatched. As processed by the authors: Amplification with reference gene primers provided the estimates of nucleated cell counts. Generated by immunoSEQ multiplex PCR, the TCRdb table keeps only in-frame clones and is missing some. V and J calls and clone size are given by that table; D and trimming were obtained from the DNA. The table lists tens of thousands of clones, roughly four fifths of them singletons. V is TRBV5-1 and J is TRBJ2-1, with TRBD2 matching over 13 bases. Sequences were obtained from peripheral blood. The sequence came from a man aged 55 to 70 with acute or convalescent COVID-19. The CDR3 loop is CASSSDTSGGADDEQFF. The CDR3 bases are TGCGCCAGCAGCTCAGACACTAGCGGGGGGGCCGATGATGAGCAGTTCTTC.